This entry features one T cell receptor (beta chain) sequence. The data were taken from a study of blood T cell repertoires in COVID-19. Libraries were prepared by immunoSEQ multiplex PCR; TCRdb keeps only in-frame clonotypes and omits some of them. In the table there are 100,000 or so clones, 92% of which are singletons. V was trimmed by 1 base and J by 7 bases, leaving 5 bases between them. This CDR3 has 13 residues. Germline V lookup: CDR1 LNHNV, CDR2 YYDKDF (reference sequence). The V call is TRBV15, the J call TRBJ1-6; D is ambiguous. Sequencing was carried out using peripheral blood. This TCR came from a man in his 70s with acute or convalescent COVID-19. The CDR3 DNA reads as TGTGCCACCAGCAGAGCGGGAAATTCACCCCTCCACTTT. Encoded protein: CATSRAGNSPLHF.